Presented here are 6 T cell receptor beta chains from one specimen sequenced in a study of a mutant IDH1 vaccine in newly diagnosed glioma. The repertoire was sequenced with immunoSEQ multiplex PCR; TCRdb's copy has only in-frame clones and lacks some. The sample records some 66,000 clones, 80% to 85% being singletons. Time point in this sample: week 35, safety follow-up. Vaccinated patients received 300 ug of mutant IDH1 20-mer peptide per dose, with topical imiquimod. No antigen is known for these receptors. The sequences come from PBMCs, collected from a glioma patient whose treatment included an IDH1 peptide vaccine. The source of these receptors is a man in his thirties or forties with glioma.

This clone was observed a few times. The CDR3 DNA reads TGCGCCAGCAGCTTTGAGAACACTGAAGCTTTCTTT. Residues: CASSFENTEAFF. This chain links TRBV5-1 with TRBJ1-1; D gene uncertain. Germline CDR1 is SGHRS and CDR2 is YFSETQ. CDR3 length: 12 residues. Trimming stripped 2 bases from V and 1 base from J, with 3 bases between. The full variable domain, rest sourced from reference TRBV5-1 and TRBJ1-1, is KAGVTQTPRYLIKTRGQQVTLSCSPISGHRSVSWYQQTPGQGLQFLFEYFSETQRNKGNFPGRFSGRQFSNSRSEMNVSTLELGDSALYLCASSFENTEAFFGQGTRLTVV.

V is TRBV7-6 and J is TRBJ1-1; D not resolved. Germline V gene lookup returns CDR1 SGHVS and CDR2 FNYEAQ. The CDR3 runs to 13 residues. V gave up 6 bases and J gave up 4 bases, with 12 bases separating them. CDR3 residues: CASRSEVGTEAFF. The DNA of the CDR3 is TGTGCCAGCAGATCCGAGGTCGGCACTGAAGCTTTCTTT.

This chain joins TRBV15 and TRBJ1-4, with unresolved D. The V gene lost 3 bases and the J gene lost 4 bases, with 12 bases spanning the gap. CDR1 LNHNV and CDR2 YYDKDF come from the germline V gene (reference sequence). CDR3 length: 15 residues. The CDR3 DNA reads TGTGCCACCAGCAGGTCCATGGGAGATAATGAAAAACTGTTTTTT. It is translated as CATSRSMGDNEKLFF.

The gene calls are TRBV10-1 and TRBJ2-7; D is undetermined. Germline V lookup: CDR1 WNHNN, CDR2 SYGVQD (reference sequence). The CDR3 has 12 amino acids. Trimming took 4 bases from V and 3 from J, leaving 7 bases between them. The CDR3, as DNA: TGCGCCAGCAGTGCAAACAGCTACGAGCAGTACTTC. This gives the protein CASSANSYEQYF.

V and J are TRBV21-1 and TRBJ2-3; TRBD2 was called by the table and not checked on the DNA. TRBV21-1 is a pseudogene. The CDR3 contains 15 residues. CDR3 DNA sequence: TGTGCCAGCAGCAGGAGGGACTCCCGCACAGATACGCAGTATTTT. Protein: CASSRRDSRTDTQYF.

This rearrangement joins TRBV6-1 to TRBJ1-3, with 10 nucleotides matching TRBD1. Germline values: CDR1 MNHNS, CDR2 SASEGT. The ends lost 3 bases at V and 4 bases at J; junction bases unmatched: 3. The CDR3 extends over 15 amino acids. The chain's CDR3 is CASSETGGGGNTIYF. DNA of the CDR3: TGTGCCAGCAGTGAGACAGGGGGCGGAGGAAACACCATATATTTT.